The 28 T cell receptor beta chains below were found in one sample sequenced in a study of blood T cell repertoires in COVID-19. Only in-frame clones appear in the TCRdb table, and some are missing; sequencing was by immunoSEQ multiplex PCR. The sample lists about 150,000 clones; around 82% were seen once. Sequenced material: peripheral blood. All receptors derive from a man younger than 35 with active or convalescent COVID-19.

CDR3 sequence: CASSSWTSGASYEQYF. CDR3 bases: TGTGCCAGCAGCTCATGGACTAGCGGAGCCTCCTACGAGCAGTACTTC. This chain joins TRBV13 and TRBJ2-7; 10 nucleotides line up with TRBD2. The CDR3 contains 16 residues. Per the germline V gene, CDR1 is PRHDT and CDR2 is FYEKMQ (reference sequence). Losses at the gene ends were 4 bases for V and 0 bases for J; bases not matched to a gene: 6.

The rearrangement links TRBV14 to TRBJ2-1; TRBD2 matches 10 bases. J gave up 5 bases and V 6 bases, and 10 bases lay outside the gene matches. This CDR3 region has 16 residues. CDR1 and CDR2 from the germline V gene are SGHDN and FVKESK. CDR3 in amino acids: CASSPKLTSGDNEQFF. The CDR3, as DNA: TGTGCCAGCAGTCCCAAATTAACTAGCGGGGACAATGAGCAGTTCTTC.

The rearrangement uses TRBV15 and TRBJ1-2; TRBD1 matches at 8 bases. This CDR3 comprises 14 residues. Germline V gene sequence: CDR1 LNHNV, CDR2 YYDKDF (reference sequence). The junction had 3 bases not matched to a gene; V was cut back by 0 bases and J by 6 bases. The CDR3 sequence is CATSRDLQGDGYTF. CDR3 sequence (DNA): TGTGCCACCAGCAGAGATTTACAGGGGGATGGCTACACCTTC. Together with reference TRBV15 and TRBJ1-2, the CDR3 gives the full variable domain: DAMVIQNPRYQVTQFGKPVTLSCSQTLNHNVMYWYQQKSSQAPKLLFHYYDKDFNNEADTPDNFQSRRPNTSFCFLDIRSPGLGDTAMYLCATSRDLQGDGYTFGSGTRLTVV.

The chain recombines TRBV4-1 with TRBJ1-2, with unresolved D. There are 16 residues in the CDR3. CDR1 and CDR2 from the germline V gene are MGHRA and YSYEKL. Trimming stripped 0 bases from V and 0 bases from J, with 11 bases between. This CDR3 reads CASSQDGGLANYGYTF. DNA for the CDR3: TGCGCCAGCAGCCAAGACGGCGGCCTAGCTAACTATGGCTACACCTTC.

The rearrangement links TRBV7-2 to TRBJ2-7; perhaps TRBD1 as D (5 bases). Germline V lookup: CDR1 SGHTA, CDR2 FQGNSA. This CDR3 comprises 16 residues. Trimming left V 1 base short and J 6 bases short, with 19 bases between. This CDR3 reads CASSLVTVRSVVEQYF. CDR3 nucleotide sequence: TGTGCCAGCAGCTTAGTGACAGTCAGGTCTGTAGTCGAGCAGTACTTC.

The chain uses TRBV6-5 and TRBJ1-6; maybe TRBD1 (6 bases). CDR3 length: 15 residues. From germline, CDR1 is MNHEY and CDR2 SVGAGI. The V gene lost 5 bases and the J gene lost 5 bases, with 13 bases spanning the gap. The CDR3 coding sequence is TGTGCCAGCAGTAGCGGACAGACCAATAATTCACCCCTCCACTTT. This codes for CASSSGQTNNSPLHF.

The J gene is TRBJ2-2, the V gene TRBV28; D may be TRBD1 (6 bases). With 7 bases removed from V and 7 bases from J, the gap between germline ends came to 19 bases. CDR1 is MDHEN, CDR2 SYDVKM, per germline. CDR3 length: 15 amino acids. In DNA, the CDR3 is TGTGCCAGCAACTTGGACAGAGCCGCCGGCGGGGAGCTGTTTTTT. It codes for CASNLDRAAGGELFF.

This chain uses TRBV2 with TRBJ1-4; maybe TRBD1 (6 bases). The CDR3 spans 16 residues. V was trimmed by 6 bases and J by 8 bases, leaving 22 bases between them. The germline gives CDR1 SNHLY, CDR2 FYNNEI. The CDR3 sequence is CASRDLQQGMGEKLFF. CDR3 DNA: TGTGCCAGCAGGGACCTGCAACAGGGTATGGGAGAAAAACTGTTTTTT.

The chain couples TRBV7-8 to TRBJ1-1; TRBD1 might be the D (5 bases). The germline V gene encodes CDR1 SGHVS and CDR2 FQNEAQ. V gave up 5 bases and J gave up 7 bases, with 20 bases separating them. This CDR3 is built from 15 residues. DNA for the CDR3: TGTGCCAGCAGCCTAAGAAGAGACAGCACGATTGAAGCTTTCTTT. Its translation is CASSLRRDSTIEAFF.

The V call is TRBV4-1, the J call TRBJ2-1; 10 bases map to TRBD2. Germline lookup yields CDR1 MGHRA and CDR2 YSYEKL. After removal of 0 bases from V and 7 bases from J, the junction contained 9 bases not matched to a gene. The CDR3 contains 17 residues. The CDR3 sequence is CASSQEGSGGAWNEQFF. The CDR3 nucleotides are TGCGCCAGCAGCCAAGAGGGAAGCGGGGGGGCTTGGAATGAGCAGTTCTTC.

The V and J genes are TRBV5-1 and TRBJ2-2; perhaps TRBD2 as D (7 bases). Trimming left V 7 bases short and J 3 bases short, with 10 bases between. CDR1 and CDR2 (germline): SGHRS, YFSETQ. This CDR3 is 13 amino acids long. CDR3 residues: CASGGADTGELFF. The CDR3 DNA is TGCGCCAGCGGGGGGGCGGACACCGGGGAGCTGTTTTTT.

CDR3 loop: CASSSPSGRDTDTQYF. CDR3 sequence (DNA): TGTGCCAGCAGTTCACCCAGCGGGAGGGATACAGATACGCAGTATTTT. The chain employs TRBV6-5 and TRBJ2-3; 10 nucleotides line up with TRBD2. This CDR3 has 16 residues. J gave up 3 bases and V 4 bases, and 7 bases lay outside the gene matches. Germline V lookup: CDR1 MNHEY, CDR2 SVGAGI.

The CDR3 DNA reads TGCGCCAGCAGCCAAGCTCGGGAAGAGTACAATGAGCAGTTCTTC. Protein sequence: CASSQAREEYNEQFF. J is TRBJ2-1 and V is TRBV4-3; D might be TRBD2 (5 bases). Germline CDR1 and CDR2: LGHNA and YSLEER. The CDR3 consists of 15 residues. Trimming left V 1 base short and J 4 bases short, with 11 bases between.

This clone was observed once. The rearrangement uses TRBV21-1 and TRBJ2-7; the table assigns TRBD2, which was not confirmed against the DNA. TRBV21-1 has pseudogene status. The CDR3 has 15 residues. This CDR3 is CASSNVHHFAYEQYF. The DNA of the CDR3 is TGTGCCAGCAGCAATGTTCACCACTTTGCCTACGAGCAGTACTTC.

The genes are TRBV5-6 and TRBJ1-2; the D gene is possibly TRBD1 (5 bases). V gave up 0 bases and J gave up 5 bases, with 14 bases separating them. In germline, CDR1 is SGHDT, CDR2 YYEEEE. There are 15 residues in the CDR3. The CDR3 coding sequence is TGTGCCAGCAGCTTGGAAGGGGCGGGAAGATATGGCTACACCTTC. Protein: CASSLEGAGRYGYTF.

The chain combines TRBV27 with TRBJ2-2; 16 bases agree with TRBD2. CDR1 is MNHEY, CDR2 SMNVEV, per germline (reference sequence). The CDR3 totals 17 residues. J lost 4 bases, V lost 4 bases, and 3 bases had no gene match. The CDR3 DNA sequence: TGTGCCAGCAGTTCGGGACTAGCGGGAGGGCCCACCGGGGAGCTGTTTTTT. Its protein product is CASSSGLAGGPTGELFF.

V is TRBV6-6 and J is TRBJ1-3; D is perhaps TRBD1 (6 bases). V gave up 2 bases and J gave up 0 bases, with 11 bases separating them. Per germline, CDR1 MNHNY and CDR2 SVGAGI (reference sequence). The CDR3 consists of 16 residues. CDR3 in DNA: TGTGCCAGCAGTTACACCATAGGGGGCTCTGGAAACACCATATATTTT. The encoded protein is CASSYTIGGSGNTIYF.

This clone was found a few times. The chain carries TRBV6-5 and TRBJ2-7; TRBD1 matches 8 bases. V dropped 0 bases and J dropped 3; count of bases not matched to a gene: 4. Germline lookup yields CDR1 MNHEY and CDR2 SVGAGI. The CDR3 totals 15 residues. CDR3: CASSYSYDRGYEQYF. The CDR3 DNA reads TGTGCCAGCAGTTACTCGTATGACAGGGGCTACGAGCAGTACTTC.

This chain connects TRBV6-2 or TRBV6-3 to TRBJ2-7; no reliable D call. The CDR3 runs to 12 residues. Per the germline V gene, CDR1 is MNHEY and CDR2 is SVGEGT. The germline V and J ends were trimmed by 6 bases and 3 bases, with 9 bases remaining between them. The CDR3 nucleotides are TGTGCCAGCAGCACTGGGCGCTACGAGCAGTACTTC. This translates into CASSTGRYEQYF.

The V gene is TRBV7-2, the J gene TRBJ2-5; perhaps TRBD2 as D (6 bases). Trimming removed 1 base at V and 5 bases at J, with 14 bases between. The germline V gene encodes CDR1 SGHTA and CDR2 FQGNSA. The CDR3 length is 15 residues. In DNA, the CDR3 is TGTGCCAGCAGCTTAGTTGCAGGGAGGTGGGAGACCCAGTACTTC. It translates to CASSLVAGRWETQYF.

The chain recombines TRBV28 with TRBJ1-6; D gene uncertain. The germline V gene has CDR1 MDHEN and CDR2 SYDVKM. Trimming took off 0 bases at V and 6 bases at J, with 9 bases between the two ends. The length of the CDR3 is 15 residues. Written as DNA, the CDR3 is TGTGCCAGCAGTTTATGGTCAGGTCCTAATTCACCCCTCCACTTT. Amino acids: CASSLWSGPNSPLHF.

The chain combines TRBV27 with TRBJ2-7, with 7 nucleotides matching TRBD2. J was trimmed by 2 bases and V by 6 bases; bases with no gene match: 7. Germline CDR1 MNHEY, CDR2 SMNVEV (reference sequence). CDR3 length: 14 residues. The CDR3 region has the DNA TGTGCCAGCAGAACCGGGACTAAAGCCTACGAGCAGTACTTC. Protein sequence: CASRTGTKAYEQYF.

The V and J genes are TRBV5-1 and TRBJ1-2, with a possible D match to TRBD1 (5 bases). V lost 0 bases and J lost 3, with 12 bases in between. Germline CDR1 and CDR2: SGHRS and YFSETQ. CDR3 size: 15 residues. CDR3 nucleotide sequence: TGCGCCAGCAGCTTGGACGCAGGGCTCTACTATGGCTACACCTTC. It specifies CASSLDAGLYYGYTF.

V gene TRBV13 combines with J gene TRBJ1-3, with D maybe TRBD1 (5 bases). The CDR3 is 16 residues long. Trimming cost V 5 bases and J 6 bases, with 20 bases left between them. Germline V gene sequence: CDR1 PRHDT, CDR2 FYEKMQ (reference sequence). The CDR3 DNA sequence: TGTGCCAGCAGCGGATTCAGGGAAGAACTCGAAAACACCATATATTTT. This codes for CASSGFREELENTIYF. Full variable domain (remainder filled in from reference TRBV13 and TRBJ1-3): AAGVIQSPRHLIKEKRETATLKCYPIPRHDTVYWYQQGPGQDPQFLISFYEKMQSDKGSIPDRFSAQQFSDYHSELNMSSLELGDSALYFCASSGFREELENTIYFGEGSWLTVV.

The V and J genes are TRBV10-1 and TRBJ2-7; D ambiguous. Germline V gene lookup returns CDR1 WNHNN and CDR2 SYGVQD (reference sequence). The germline V and J ends were trimmed by 4 bases and 0 bases, with 10 bases remaining between them. The CDR3 runs 14 residues. CDR3 nucleotide sequence: TGCGCCAGCAGTGGCAGGTCGAACTCCTACGAGCAGTACTTC. Translated, it gives CASSGRSNSYEQYF.

For this clone: Other DNA sequences in the sample encode the same CDR3. The CDR3 coding sequence is TGCGCCAGCAGCCTAGCGGGAGGAACAGATACGCAGTATTTT. Its protein is CASSLAGGTDTQYF. This chain links TRBV5-1 with TRBJ2-3, with TRBD2 matching 11 bases. Germline CDR1 and CDR2: SGHRS and YFSETQ. Trimming cost V 4 bases and J 3 bases; bases outside gene matches: 1. The CDR3 is 14 residues long.

The chain carries TRBV7-9 and TRBJ1-4; D might be TRBD1 (5 bases). Germline values: CDR1 SEHNR, CDR2 FQNEAQ (reference sequence). The CDR3 is 13 amino acids. Trimming removed 10 bases from V and 4 bases from J, with 13 bases in between. CDR3 sequence: CAIRDRYNEKLFF. DNA of the CDR3: TGTGCCATCCGAGACAGATATAATGAAAAACTGTTTTTT. The full variable domain, with the rest looked up from reference TRBV7-9 and TRBJ1-4, is DTGVSQNPRHKITKRGQNVTFRCDPISEHNRLYWYRQTLGQGPEFLTYFQNEAQLEKSRLLSDRFSAERPKGSFSTLEIQRTEQGDSAMYLCAIRDRYNEKLFFGSGTQLSVL.

CDR3 region: CASSLASLAGGPFWDNEQFF. DNA of the CDR3: TGCGCCAGCAGCTTGGCCTCCCTAGCGGGAGGGCCATTCTGGGACAATGAGCAGTTCTTC. The chain couples TRBV5-1 to TRBJ2-1; 12 nucleotides match TRBD2. The CDR3 is made up of 20 amino acids. Germline-derived CDR1 and CDR2 are SGHRS and YFSETQ. Losses at the gene ends were 0 bases for V and 5 bases for J; bases not matched to a gene: 15.